This TCR beta chain is drawn from a study of T cells in tuberculosis. Regarding the study as a whole: Active tuberculosis alpha repertoires lay closer to GMM-specific TCRs than controls'.

Trimming pared 2 bases from V and 1 base from J, leaving 9 bases between. The CDR3 extends over 15 amino acids. Germline loops: CDR1 SNHLY, CDR2 FYNNEI. The method was immunoSEQ multiplex PCR; TCRdb's version includes in-frame clones alone and lacks a portion of them. The sample records about 35,000 clones, over 90% being singletons. With respect to this clone: Its antigen is as yet unknown.

The chain couples TRBV2 to TRBJ2-1; D gene ambiguous. Material for sequencing was PBMCs. The origin of this receptor is a donor aged 10-30 years with latent tuberculosis or without tuberculosis infection. The CDR3 loop reads CASSESLTSYNEQFF. The DNA of the CDR3 is TGTGCCAGCAGTGAATCCCTGACATCCTACAATGAGCAGTTCTTC. The variable domain in full, with the rest retrieved from reference TRBV2 and TRBJ2-1, is EPEVTQTPSHQVTQMGQEVILRCVPISNHLYFYWYRQILGQKVEFLVSFYNNEISEKSEIFDDQFSVERPDGSNFTLKIRSTKLEDSAMYFCASSESLTSYNEQFFGPGTRLTVL.